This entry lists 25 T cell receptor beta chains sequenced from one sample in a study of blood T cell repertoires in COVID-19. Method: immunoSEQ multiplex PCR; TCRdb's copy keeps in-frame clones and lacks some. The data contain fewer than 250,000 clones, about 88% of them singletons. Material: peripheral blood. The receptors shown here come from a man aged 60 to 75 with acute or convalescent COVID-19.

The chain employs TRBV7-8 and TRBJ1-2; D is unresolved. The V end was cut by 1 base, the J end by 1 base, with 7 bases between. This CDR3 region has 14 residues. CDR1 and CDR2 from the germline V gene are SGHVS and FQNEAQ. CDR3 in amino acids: CASSLGHRNYGYTF. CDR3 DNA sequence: TGTGCCAGCAGCTTAGGACATCGTAACTATGGCTACACCTTC.

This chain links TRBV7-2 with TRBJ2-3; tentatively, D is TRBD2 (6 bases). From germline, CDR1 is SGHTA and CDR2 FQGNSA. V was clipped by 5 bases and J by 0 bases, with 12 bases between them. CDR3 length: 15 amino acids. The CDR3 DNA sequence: TGTGCCAGCAGCCCCTCACGGGGGAGCACAGATACGCAGTATTTT. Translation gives CASSPSRGSTDTQYF.

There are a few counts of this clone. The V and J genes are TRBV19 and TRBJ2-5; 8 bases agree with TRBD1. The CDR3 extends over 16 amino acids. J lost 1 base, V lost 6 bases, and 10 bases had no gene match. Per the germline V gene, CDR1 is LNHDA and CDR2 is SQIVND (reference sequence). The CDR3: CASSRTRDRSQETQYF. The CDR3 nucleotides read TGTGCCAGTAGCCGCACCCGGGACAGGAGCCAAGAGACCCAGTACTTC.

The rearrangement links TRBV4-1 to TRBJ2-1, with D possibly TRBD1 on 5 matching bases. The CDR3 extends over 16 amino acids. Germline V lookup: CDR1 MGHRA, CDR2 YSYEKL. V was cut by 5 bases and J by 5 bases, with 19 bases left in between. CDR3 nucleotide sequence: TGCGCCAGCAGCTCCTTTCACCTCCAGGGTGACAATGAGCAGTTCTTC. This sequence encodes CASSSFHLQGDNEQFF.

The CDR3, as DNA: TGTGCCAGCAGTCCGCCGACTAGCGAATCCTACGAGCAGTACTTC. It is translated as CASSPPTSESYEQYF. This chain joins TRBV6-5 and TRBJ2-7; 8 nucleotides align to TRBD2. Germline V gene lookup returns CDR1 MNHEY and CDR2 SVGAGI. This CDR3 has 15 residues. J was trimmed by 1 base and V by 5 bases; bases with no gene match: 7.

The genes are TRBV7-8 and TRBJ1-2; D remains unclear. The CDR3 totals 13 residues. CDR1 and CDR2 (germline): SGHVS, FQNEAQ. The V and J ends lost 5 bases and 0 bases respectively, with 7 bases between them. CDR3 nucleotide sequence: TGTGCCAGCAGCCCCCAGGCTAACTATGGCTACACCTTC. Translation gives CASSPQANYGYTF.

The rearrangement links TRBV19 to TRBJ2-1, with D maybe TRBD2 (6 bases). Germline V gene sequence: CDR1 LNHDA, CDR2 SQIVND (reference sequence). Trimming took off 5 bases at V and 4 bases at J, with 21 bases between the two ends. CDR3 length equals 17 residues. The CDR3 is CASSPTRLRGVYNEQFF. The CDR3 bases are TGTGCCAGTAGTCCCACCCGTCTGCGCGGGGTTTACAATGAGCAGTTCTTC.

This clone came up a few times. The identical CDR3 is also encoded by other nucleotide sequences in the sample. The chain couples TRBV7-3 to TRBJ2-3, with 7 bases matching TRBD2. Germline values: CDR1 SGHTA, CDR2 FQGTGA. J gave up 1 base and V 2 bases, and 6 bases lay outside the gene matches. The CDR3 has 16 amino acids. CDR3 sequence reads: CASSLSGGAGTDTQYF. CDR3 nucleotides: TGTGCCAGCAGCTTATCGGGAGGTGCCGGCACAGATACGCAGTATTTT.

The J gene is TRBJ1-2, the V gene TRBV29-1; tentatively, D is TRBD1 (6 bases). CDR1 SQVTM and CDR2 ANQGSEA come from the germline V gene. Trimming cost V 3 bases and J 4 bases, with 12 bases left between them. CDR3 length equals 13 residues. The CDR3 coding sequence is TGCAGCGTTGACGGGAAGGACAGCTATGGCTACACCTTC. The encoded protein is CSVDGKDSYGYTF.

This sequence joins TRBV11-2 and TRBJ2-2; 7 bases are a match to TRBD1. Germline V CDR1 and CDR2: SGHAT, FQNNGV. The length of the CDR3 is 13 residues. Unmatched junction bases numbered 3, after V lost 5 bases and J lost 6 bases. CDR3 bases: TGTGCCAGCAGCCCGACAGGGTCCGGGGAGCTGTTTTTT. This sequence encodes CASSPTGSGELFF.

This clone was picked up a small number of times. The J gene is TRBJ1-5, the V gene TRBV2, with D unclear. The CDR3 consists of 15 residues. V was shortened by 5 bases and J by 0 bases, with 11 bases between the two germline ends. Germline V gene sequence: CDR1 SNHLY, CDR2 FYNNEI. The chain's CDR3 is CASSTTRTSNQPQHF. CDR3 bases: TGTGCCAGCAGTACAACACGCACTAGCAATCAGCCCCAGCATTTT.

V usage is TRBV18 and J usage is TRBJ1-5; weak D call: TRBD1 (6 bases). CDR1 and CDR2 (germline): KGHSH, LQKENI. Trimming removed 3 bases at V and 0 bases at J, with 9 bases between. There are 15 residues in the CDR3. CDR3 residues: CASSPGQVSNQPQHF. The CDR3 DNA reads TGTGCCAGCTCACCGGGACAAGTTAGCAATCAGCCCCAGCATTTT.

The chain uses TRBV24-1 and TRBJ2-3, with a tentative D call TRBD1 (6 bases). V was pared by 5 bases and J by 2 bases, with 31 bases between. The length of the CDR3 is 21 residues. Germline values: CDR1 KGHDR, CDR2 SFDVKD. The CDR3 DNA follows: TGTGCCACCAGTGCTTCGCTGGGACAAAGGGGCCCCCGGCCATACACAGATACGCAGTATTTT. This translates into CATSASLGQRGPRPYTDTQYF.

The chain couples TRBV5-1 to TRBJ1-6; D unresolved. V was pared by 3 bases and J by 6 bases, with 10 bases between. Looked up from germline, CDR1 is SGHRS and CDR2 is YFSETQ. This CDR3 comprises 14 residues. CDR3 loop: CASSSNYGNSPLHF. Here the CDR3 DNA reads TGCGCCAGCAGCTCCAATTACGGTAATTCACCCCTCCACTTT.

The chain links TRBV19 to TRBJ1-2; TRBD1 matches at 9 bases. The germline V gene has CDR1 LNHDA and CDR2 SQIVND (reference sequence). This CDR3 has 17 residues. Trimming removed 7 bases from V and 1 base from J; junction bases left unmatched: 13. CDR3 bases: TGTGCCAGTACCTCGGTACGGACAGGGGTCGATAACTATGGCTACACCTTC. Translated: CASTSVRTGVDNYGYTF.

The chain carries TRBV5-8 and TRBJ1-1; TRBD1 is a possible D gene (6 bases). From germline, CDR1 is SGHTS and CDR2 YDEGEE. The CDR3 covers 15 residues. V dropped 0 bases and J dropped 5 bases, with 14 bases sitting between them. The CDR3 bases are TGTGCCAGCAGCTTGGGGACCATGGACAGAACTGAAGCTTTCTTT. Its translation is CASSLGTMDRTEAFF.

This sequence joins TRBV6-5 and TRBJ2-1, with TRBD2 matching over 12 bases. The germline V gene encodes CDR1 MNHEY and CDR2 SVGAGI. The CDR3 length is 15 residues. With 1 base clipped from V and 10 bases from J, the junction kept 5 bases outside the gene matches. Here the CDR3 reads CASSYFLAGGQEQFF. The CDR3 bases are TGTGCCAGCAGTTACTTCCTAGCGGGGGGGCAGGAGCAGTTCTTC.

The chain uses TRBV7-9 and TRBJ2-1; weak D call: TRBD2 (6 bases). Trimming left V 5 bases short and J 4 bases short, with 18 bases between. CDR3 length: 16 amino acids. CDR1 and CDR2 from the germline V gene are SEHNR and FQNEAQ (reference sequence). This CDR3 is CASSLPGAAQYNEQFF. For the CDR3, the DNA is TGTGCCAGCAGCCTCCCGGGAGCGGCACAATACAATGAGCAGTTCTTC.

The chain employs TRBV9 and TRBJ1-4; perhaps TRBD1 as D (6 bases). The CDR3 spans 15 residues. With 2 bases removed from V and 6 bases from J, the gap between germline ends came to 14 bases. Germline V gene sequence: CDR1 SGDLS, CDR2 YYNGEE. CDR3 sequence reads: CASSVQQGPDEKLFF. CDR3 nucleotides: TGTGCCAGCAGCGTTCAACAGGGACCTGATGAAAAACTGTTTTTT.

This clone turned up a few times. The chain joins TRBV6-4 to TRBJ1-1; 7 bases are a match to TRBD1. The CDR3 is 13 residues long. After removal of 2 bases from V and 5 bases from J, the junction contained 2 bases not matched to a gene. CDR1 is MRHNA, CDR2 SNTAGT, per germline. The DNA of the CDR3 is TGTGCCAGCAGTGACAGGGGGCGGACTGAAGCTTTCTTT. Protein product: CASSDRGRTEAFF.

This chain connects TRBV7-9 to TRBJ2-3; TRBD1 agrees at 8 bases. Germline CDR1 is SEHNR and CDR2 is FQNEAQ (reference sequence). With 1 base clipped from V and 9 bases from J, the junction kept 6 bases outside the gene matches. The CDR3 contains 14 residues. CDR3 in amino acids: CASSLDGQGGTQYF. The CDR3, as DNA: TGTGCCAGCAGCTTAGACGGACAGGGAGGAACGCAGTATTTT.

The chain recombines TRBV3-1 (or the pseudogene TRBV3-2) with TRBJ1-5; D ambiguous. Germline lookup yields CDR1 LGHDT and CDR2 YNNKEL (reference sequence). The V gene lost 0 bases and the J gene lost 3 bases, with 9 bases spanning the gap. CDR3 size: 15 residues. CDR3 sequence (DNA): TGTGCCAGCAGCCAAGACAGAGGGTCCAATCAGCCCCAGCATTTT. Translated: CASSQDRGSNQPQHF.

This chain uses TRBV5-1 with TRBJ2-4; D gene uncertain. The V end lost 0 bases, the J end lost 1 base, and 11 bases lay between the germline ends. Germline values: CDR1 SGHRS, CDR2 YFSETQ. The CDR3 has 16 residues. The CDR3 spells CASSLESGSAKNIQYF. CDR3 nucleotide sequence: TGCGCCAGCAGCTTGGAATCAGGTTCGGCCAAAAACATTCAGTACTTC.

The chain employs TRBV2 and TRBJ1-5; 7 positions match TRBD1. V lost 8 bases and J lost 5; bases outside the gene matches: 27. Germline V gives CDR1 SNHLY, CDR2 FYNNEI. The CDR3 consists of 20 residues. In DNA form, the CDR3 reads TGTGCCAGCCGTGGGGACAGACACTCGCCGGGGCCTCAGGCCGATCAGCCCCAGCATTTT. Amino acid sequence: CASRGDRHSPGPQADQPQHF.

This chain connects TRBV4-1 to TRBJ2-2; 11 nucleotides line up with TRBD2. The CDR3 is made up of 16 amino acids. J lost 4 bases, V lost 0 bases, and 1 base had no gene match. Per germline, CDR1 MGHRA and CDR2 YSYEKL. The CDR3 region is CASSQDSGGGTGELFF. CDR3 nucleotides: TGCGCCAGCAGCCAAGATAGCGGGGGGGGCACCGGGGAGCTGTTTTTT.